These T cell receptor beta chains were read from a single sample in a study of T cell responses to AZD1222 COVID-19 vaccine. Only in-frame clones appear in the TCRdb table, and some are missing; sequencing was by immunoSEQ multiplex PCR. Of roughly 130,000 clones listed, roughly 93% are singletons. The source was peripheral blood, collected on day 0 of AZD1222 vaccination. All receptors derive from an adult in good health. Both conserved end residues are trimmed from each CDR3. D genes are given only for firm matches.

d_call: TRBD1
v_call: TRBV30
cdr3_aa: AWSARQGLGYT

d_call: -
v_call: TRBV28
cdr3_aa: ASSTTLYEQY

d_call: -
v_call: TRBV2
cdr3_aa: ASRALNTGELF

d_call: -
v_call: TRBV30
cdr3_aa: AWSVALNYGYT

d_call: -
v_call: TRBV7-9
cdr3_aa: ASSLLGGHARAF

d_call: TRBD1
v_call: TRBV7-6
cdr3_aa: ASSWGQIQETQY

d_call: -
v_call: TRBV9
cdr3_aa: ASSVGNYGYT

d_call: -
v_call: TRBV6-1
cdr3_aa: ASSEVRGLYNSPLH

d_call: -
v_call: TRBV4-3
cdr3_aa: ASSQDFGGQGF

d_call: -
v_call: TRBV5-1
cdr3_aa: ASSPTRQELAIGYT